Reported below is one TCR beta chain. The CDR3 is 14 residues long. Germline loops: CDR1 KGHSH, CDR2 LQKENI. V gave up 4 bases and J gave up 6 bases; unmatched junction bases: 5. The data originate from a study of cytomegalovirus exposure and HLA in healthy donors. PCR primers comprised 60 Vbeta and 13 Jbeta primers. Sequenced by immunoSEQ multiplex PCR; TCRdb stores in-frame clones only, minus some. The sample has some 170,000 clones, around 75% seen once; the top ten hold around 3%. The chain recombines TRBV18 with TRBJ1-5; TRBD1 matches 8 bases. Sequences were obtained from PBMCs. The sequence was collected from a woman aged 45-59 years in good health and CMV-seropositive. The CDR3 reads CASSLQGAGQPQHF. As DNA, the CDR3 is TGTGCCAGCTCACTGCAGGGGGCGGGTCAGCCCCAGCATTTT.